The 17 T cell receptor beta chains given below trace back to one sample, sequenced in a study of blood T cell repertoires in COVID-19. The method was immunoSEQ multiplex PCR; TCRdb's version includes in-frame clones alone and lacks a portion of them. This sample carries 55,000 to 75,000 clones, about 80% of them seen once, and the ten largest clones take approximately 10%. Material: peripheral blood. The receptors derive from a man older than 75 with COVID-19, enrolled during active disease.

The chain is built from TRBV11-2 and TRBJ1-2; 7 bases agree with TRBD1. The ends lost 6 bases at V and 2 bases at J; junction bases unmatched: 6. The CDR3 totals 14 residues. Germline assignment: CDR1 SGHAT and CDR2 FQNNGV. CDR3 sequence (DNA): TGTGCCAGCAGTCGGGACAGATTAAACTATGGCTACACCTTC. Translated: CASSRDRLNYGYTF.

The gene calls are TRBV9 and TRBJ2-1; the match to TRBD1 covers 10 bases. Germline CDR1 reads SGDLS; CDR2 reads YYNGEE. V lost 4 bases and J lost 4; bases outside the gene matches: 8. The CDR3 runs 16 residues. This chain's CDR3 is CASSTGTGEGYNEQFF. In DNA form, the CDR3 reads TGTGCCAGCAGCACCGGGACAGGGGAAGGTTACAATGAGCAGTTCTTC.

The chain links TRBV3-1 (or the pseudogene TRBV3-2) to TRBJ1-5, with D tentatively TRBD1 (5 bases). Germline V CDR1 and CDR2: LGHDT, YNNKEL (reference sequence). Trimming cost V 3 bases and J 0 bases, with 15 bases left between them. The CDR3 sequence is 17 residues long. The CDR3 region is CASSHRGSGYSNQPQHF. The CDR3 region has the DNA TGTGCCAGCAGCCACCGGGGGTCCGGGTATAGCAATCAGCCCCAGCATTTT.

V usage is TRBV11-3 and J usage is TRBJ2-2; TRBD2 matches 9 bases. Germline V gene lookup returns CDR1 SGHNT and CDR2 YENEEA. The CDR3 contains 16 residues. The V gene end was trimmed by 4 bases and the J gene end by 5 bases; junction bases not matched to a gene: 8. The CDR3 region has the DNA TGTGCCAGCAGCTCCACCAGCGGGAGGATAACCGGGGAGCTGTTTTTT. Translated, it gives CASSSTSGRITGELFF.

The rearrangement uses TRBV9 and TRBJ2-4; 11 nucleotides match TRBD2. In germline, CDR1 is SGDLS, CDR2 YYNGEE. The CDR3 covers 13 residues. Trimming cost V 3 bases and J 8 bases; bases outside gene matches: 1. The CDR3 is CASSGSGRDIQYF. The CDR3 DNA reads as TGTGCCAGCAGCGGTAGCGGGAGGGACATTCAGTACTTC. The whole variable domain, filled in from reference TRBV9 and TRBJ2-4, reads DSGVTQTPKHLITATGQRVTLRCSPRSGDLSVYWYQQSLDQGLQFLIQYYNGEERAKGNILERFSAQQFPDLHSELNLSSLELGDSALYFCASSGSGRDIQYFGAGTRLSVL.

CDR3 protein: CASSRTGTGALRGTQYF. In DNA, the CDR3 is TGTGCCAGCAGCCGAACCGGGACAGGGGCCCTTAGGGGGACCCAGTACTTC. The J gene is TRBJ2-5, the V gene TRBV3-1 (or the pseudogene TRBV3-2); TRBD1 matches 10 bases. After removal of 4 bases from V and 7 bases from J, the junction contained 15 bases not matched to a gene. The CDR3 length is 17 residues. In germline, CDR1 is LGHDT, CDR2 YNNKEL (reference sequence).

CDR3 nucleotides: TGTGCCATCAGTGAGTCGGGCGGGCCCTTAGGGACCCAGTACTTC. This codes for CAISESGGPLGTQYF. This rearrangement joins TRBV10-3 to TRBJ2-5; tentatively, D is TRBD2 (5 bases). V shed 0 bases and J shed 7 bases, with 15 bases lying between them. Germline CDR1 and CDR2: ENHRY and SYGVKD. The CDR3 runs to 15 residues.

This chain joins TRBV6-6 and TRBJ2-7, with 7 bases matching TRBD2. The CDR3 consists of 14 residues. From germline, CDR1 is MNHNY and CDR2 SVGAGI (reference sequence). Trimming took 5 bases from V and 6 from J; bases not matched to a gene: 10. CDR3 sequence reads: CASSPLSGLGEQYV. CDR3 coding DNA: TGTGCCAGCAGTCCCCTTAGCGGGCTCGGCGAGCAGTACGTC.

The chain couples TRBV28 to TRBJ1-5; D remains unclear. The CDR3 is 15 residues long. Deletions cut 4 bases from V and 7 bases from J, with 17 bases between. The V gene's germline CDR1 is MDHEN and CDR2 SYDVKM. CDR3 bases: TGTGCCAGCAGTTCCCGTCTCCACCAGGCACAGCCCCAGCATTTT. This gives the protein CASSSRLHQAQPQHF. Combining the CDR3 with reference TRBV28 and TRBJ1-5 gives the whole variable domain DVKVTQSSRYLVKRTGEKVFLECVQDMDHENMFWYRQDPGLGLRLIYFSYDVKMKEKGDIPEGYSVSREKKERFSLILESASTNQTSMYLCASSSRLHQAQPQHFGDGTRLSIL.

A single count supports this clone. The V call is TRBV6-2 or TRBV6-3, the J call TRBJ1-1; a possible D gene is TRBD1 (5 bases). V lost 6 bases to trimming and J lost 1 base, with 21 bases between them. CDR1 is MNHEY, CDR2 SVGEGT, per germline. The CDR3 covers 17 residues. CDR3 nucleotides: TGTGCCAGCAGCCCCCCGGTTAGACAGCTAAGGAACACTGAAGCTTTCTTT. It translates to CASSPPVRQLRNTEAFF.

The chain uses TRBV7-2 and TRBJ1-2; possible D gene TRBD1, 5 bases. CDR3 length equals 13 residues. V lost 0 bases to trimming and J lost 3 bases, with 5 bases between them. The germline gives CDR1 SGHTA, CDR2 FQGNSA. CDR3 region: CASSLAQDYGYTF. The CDR3 DNA reads as TGTGCCAGCAGCTTAGCACAGGACTATGGCTACACCTTC.

The V gene is TRBV6-5, the J gene TRBJ2-3; the match to TRBD2 covers 12 bases. The CDR3 contains 16 residues. V shed 4 bases and J 2 bases; nucleotides not matched to a gene: 4. Germline-derived CDR1 and CDR2 are MNHEY and SVGAGI. The chain's CDR3 is CASSLGLAGTTDTQYF. The CDR3 DNA reads as TGTGCCAGCAGTTTAGGACTAGCGGGGACCACAGATACGCAGTATTTT.

This clone has more than one count but fewer than ten. Distinct nucleotide sequences in the sample also encode this CDR3. The chain employs TRBV6-5 and TRBJ1-2; D is uncertain. V was cut by 6 bases and J by 5 bases, with 13 bases left in between. Germline assignment: CDR1 MNHEY and CDR2 SVGAGI. The CDR3 contains 13 residues. CDR3 in DNA: TGTGCCAGCAGCCCGGGTACCCCTTATGGCTACACCTTC. Translated: CASSPGTPYGYTF.

The V gene is TRBV7-9, the J gene TRBJ2-1; tentatively, D is TRBD2 (6 bases). V was pared by 2 bases and J by 0 bases, with 8 bases between. There are 15 residues in the CDR3. Germline CDR1 SEHNR, CDR2 FQNEAQ (reference sequence). CDR3 amino acids: CASSLLASSYNEQFF. CDR3 in DNA: TGTGCCAGCAGCTTACTAGCGAGCTCCTACAATGAGCAGTTCTTC. Full variable domain (outside the CDR3, taken from reference TRBV7-9 and TRBJ2-1): DTGVSQNPRHKITKRGQNVTFRCDPISEHNRLYWYRQTLGQGPEFLTYFQNEAQLEKSRLLSDRFSAERPKGSFSTLEIQRTEQGDSAMYLCASSLLASSYNEQFFGPGTRLTVL.

This clone was detected only a few times. V and J are TRBV28 and TRBJ2-1, with a possible D match to TRBD1 (5 bases). The CDR3 sequence is 12 residues long. Trimming left V 6 bases short and J 10 bases short, with 13 bases between. Germline assignment: CDR1 MDHEN and CDR2 SYDVKM. CDR3 amino acids: CASSRTSREQFF. CDR3 bases: TGTGCCAGCAGCCGGACATCGAGGGAGCAGTTCTTC.

V and J are TRBV11-2 and TRBJ1-3; 10 bases align to TRBD1. The J segment lost 0 bases and the V segment lost 5 bases, leaving 4 bases of the junction unmatched. CDR1 and CDR2 from the germline V gene are SGHAT and FQNNGV. The CDR3 is 16 amino acids. The CDR3 DNA reads TGTGCCAGCAGCACCAGGACAGGGGGCTCTGGAAACACCATATATTTT. Its protein is CASSTRTGGSGNTIYF.

This clone was detected only a few times. J is TRBJ1-1 and V is TRBV6-2 or TRBV6-3; D is unresolved. CDR1 MNHEY and CDR2 SVGEGT come from the germline V gene. This CDR3 comprises 14 residues. Deletions cut 1 base from V and 5 bases from J, with 11 bases between. The CDR3 loop is CASSYWAGSTEAFF. For the CDR3, the DNA is TGTGCCAGCAGTTACTGGGCGGGGAGTACTGAAGCTTTCTTT.